The T cell receptor beta chain under discussion was sequenced for a study of blood T cell repertoires in COVID-19. Germline V gene data show CDR1 as SNHLY and CDR2 as FYNNEI. V was cut by 5 bases and J by 0 bases, with 22 bases left in between. The CDR3 spans 18 residues. Per the authors' pipeline: Amplification from reference gene primers served as the basis for estimated nucleated cell counts. Measured with immunoSEQ multiplex PCR; TCRdb has only the in-frame clones, and not every one. From that table come the V and J calls and clone size; the DNA was used to work out D and trimming. The table includes around 100,000 clones, under 90% detected once.

What was sequenced was peripheral blood. This clonotype originated in a human donor in a cohort sampled during active COVID-19. The chain employs TRBV2 and TRBJ1-1, with D tentatively TRBD1 (6 bases). CDR3 sequence reads: CASSYSTGPSTMNTEAFF. As DNA, the CDR3 is TGTGCCAGCAGTTACTCAACAGGGCCGTCGACAATGAACACTGAAGCTTTCTTT. Complete variable domain (other parts from reference TRBV2 and TRBJ1-1): EPEVTQTPSHQVTQMGQEVILRCVPISNHLYFYWYRQILGQKVEFLVSFYNNEISEKSEIFDDQFSVERPDGSNFTLKIRSTKLEDSAMYFCASSYSTGPSTMNTEAFFGQGTRLTVV.